One and the same sample provided the 25 T cell receptor beta chains below, sequenced in a study of blood T cell repertoires in COVID-19. TCRdb's copy holds only in-frame clones and misses some; the assay was immunoSEQ multiplex PCR. The sample has 200,000 to 250,000 clones; about 80% are singletons. The specimen was peripheral blood. The receptors were gathered from a man older than 75 with acute or convalescent COVID-19.

CDR3 nucleotides: TGTGCCAGCAGCTTAGTGACAGGTTCGACGCCTTACAATGAGCAGTTCTTC. Translated, it gives CASSLVTGSTPYNEQFF. V and J are TRBV11-2 and TRBJ2-1; TRBD1 is a possible D gene (6 bases). The germline gives CDR1 SGHAT, CDR2 FQNNGV. V was shortened by 1 base and J by 4 bases, with 17 bases between the two germline ends. This CDR3 is built from 17 residues.

This sequence joins TRBV27 and TRBJ2-6; no clear D. The CDR3 runs to 13 residues. Trimming removed 4 bases at V and 3 bases at J, with 4 bases between. Germline V gene sequence: CDR1 MNHEY, CDR2 SMNVEV (reference sequence). The CDR3 spells CASSSGGANVLTF. DNA for the CDR3: TGTGCCAGCAGTTCCGGTGGGGCCAACGTCCTGACTTTC.

The chain has TRBV6-2 or TRBV6-3 and TRBJ2-7; 7 bases line up with TRBD2. The CDR3 loop spans 13 amino acids. V lost 4 bases and J lost 2; bases outside the gene matches: 2. The germline CDR1 and CDR2 sequences are MNHEY and SVGEGT. In DNA, the CDR3 is TGTGCCAGCAGTTGGGGGGGGACCTACGAGCAGTACTTC. It codes for CASSWGGTYEQYF.

The V and J genes are TRBV25-1 and TRBJ1-4, with 7 bases aligning to TRBD1. V shed 4 bases, J shed 3 bases, and the junction held 8 bases outside the gene matches. The germline V gene encodes CDR1 MGHDK and CDR2 SYGVNS. The CDR3 contains 16 residues. The CDR3 DNA sequence: TGTGCCAGCAGTGGAAAGAGGGGGCGGGCTAATGAAAAACTGTTTTTT. It specifies CASSGKRGRANEKLFF. Using reference TRBV25-1 and TRBJ1-4 for the parts outside the CDR3, the full variable domain is EADIYQTPRYLVIGTGKKITLECSQTMGHDKMYWYQQDPGMELHLIHYSYGVNSTEKGDLSSESTVSRIRTEHFPLTLESARPSHTSQYLCASSGKRGRANEKLFFGSGTQLSVL.

The chain has TRBV7-9 and TRBJ1-4; D is unclear. The germline V gene has CDR1 SEHNR and CDR2 FQNEAQ (reference sequence). The V end lost 2 bases, the J end lost 5 bases, and 12 bases lay between the germline ends. The CDR3 contains 15 residues. The CDR3 DNA is TGTGCCAGCAGCTTAAAGGGAGTCTCGAATGAAAAACTGTTTTTT. Translated, it gives CASSLKGVSNEKLFF.

This sequence joins TRBV3-1 (or the pseudogene TRBV3-2) and TRBJ2-7, with D tentatively TRBD1 (5 bases). The CDR3 covers 11 residues. Per the germline V gene, CDR1 is LGHDT and CDR2 is YNNKEL (reference sequence). Trimming removed 4 bases at V and 7 bases at J, with 8 bases between. CDR3 sequence reads: CASSLRDEQYF. In DNA, the CDR3 is TGTGCCAGCAGCCTCAGGGATGAGCAGTACTTC.

CDR3 DNA sequence: TGTGCCAGCAGTTTTTCCTCCCGGGACAGCCTCTACGAGCAGTACTTC. Translation: CASSFSSRDSLYEQYF. The rearrangement uses TRBV6-5 and TRBJ2-7; 7 bases fit TRBD1. V was pared by 4 bases and J by 3 bases, with 12 bases of the junction left unmatched. The V gene's germline CDR1 is MNHEY and CDR2 SVGAGI. This CDR3 has 16 residues.

This sequence joins TRBV5-8 and TRBJ1-2, with a weak D call TRBD1 (6 bases). Germline V gene lookup returns CDR1 SGHTS and CDR2 YDEGEE. The CDR3 is 16 residues long. Between the trimmed V and J ends, which lost 10 bases and 8 bases, there was a span of 30 bases. The CDR3 DNA follows: TGTGCCCGATCTCATGGGGGCGGAGGTAGCAGGGGAGGCTACACCTTC. Residues: CARSHGGGGSRGGYTF.

The rearrangement links TRBV3-1 (or the pseudogene TRBV3-2) to TRBJ1-3; no firm D call. The CDR3 has 15 residues. V shed 0 bases and J shed 4 bases, with 10 bases lying between them. Per the germline V gene, CDR1 is LGHDT and CDR2 is YNNKEL (reference sequence). CDR3 amino acids: CASSQDPGIGNTIYF. For the CDR3, the DNA is TGTGCCAGCAGCCAAGATCCCGGGATAGGAAACACCATATATTTT.

This chain links TRBV27 with TRBJ1-2; 7 bases are a match to TRBD1. The ends lost 3 bases at V and 3 bases at J; junction bases unmatched: 1. This CDR3 is 13 amino acids long. The germline V gene has CDR1 MNHEY and CDR2 SMNVEV (reference sequence). This chain's CDR3 is CASSFQGDYGYTF. CDR3 in DNA: TGTGCCAGCAGTTTTCAGGGGGACTATGGCTACACCTTC.

This CDR3 reads CASSLSRVRQETQYF. The CDR3 DNA reads TGTGCCAGCAGTTTATCGAGAGTACGCCAAGAGACCCAGTACTTC. This chain uses TRBV27 with TRBJ2-5, with unresolved D. V lost 0 bases, J lost 1 base, and 9 bases lay in between. Germline V CDR1 and CDR2: MNHEY, SMNVEV (reference sequence). The CDR3 length is 15 residues.

As to this clone: Different DNA sequences within this sample yield the same CDR3. The chain is built from TRBV6-5 and TRBJ1-2; 8 nucleotides align to TRBD1. V dropped 6 bases and J dropped 0; count of bases not matched to a gene: 3. Germline V CDR1 and CDR2: MNHEY, SVGAGI. The CDR3 sequence is 14 residues long. CDR3 bases: TGTGCCAGCAGGGGGACAGGAACTAACTATGGCTACACCTTC. Protein product: CASRGTGTNYGYTF.

The chain links TRBV3-1 (or the pseudogene TRBV3-2) to TRBJ1-1; 9 bases are shared with TRBD1. The CDR3 is made up of 13 amino acids. V shed 5 bases and J 10 bases; nucleotides not matched to a gene: 8. The germline CDR1 and CDR2 sequences are LGHDT and YNNKEL (reference sequence). CDR3 sequence reads: CASSFRDREGAFF. The CDR3 DNA sequence: TGTGCCAGCAGCTTCCGGGACAGGGAAGGAGCTTTCTTT.

This clone turned up a few times. The CDR3 protein is CASQSGGYGHYEQYF. The DNA of the CDR3 is TGTGCCAGTCAGAGCGGTGGGTATGGGCATTACGAGCAGTACTTC. The V and J genes are TRBV27 and TRBJ2-7; possible D gene TRBD2, 5 bases. The germline V gene encodes CDR1 MNHEY and CDR2 SMNVEV (reference sequence). The CDR3 contains 15 residues. V gave up 9 bases and J gave up 4 bases, with 22 bases separating them.

This clone came up a few times. V gene TRBV3-1 (or the pseudogene TRBV3-2) combines with J gene TRBJ1-2; D unresolved. From germline, CDR1 is LGHDT and CDR2 YNNKEL (reference sequence). The germline V and J ends were trimmed by 6 bases and 6 bases, with 20 bases remaining between them. There are 15 residues in the CDR3. The CDR3 DNA sequence: TGTGCCAGCAGTCCTATCTTGACCGGAGGCCATGGCTACACCTTC. It translates to CASSPILTGGHGYTF.

This chain uses TRBV11-2 with TRBJ2-2, with D unclear. V was cut by 1 base and J by 6 bases, with 3 bases left in between. The CDR3 is made up of 12 amino acids. Germline V gene data show CDR1 as SGHAT and CDR2 as FQNNGV. The CDR3 DNA reads as TGTGCCAGCAGCTTAGGGCCCGGGGAGCTGTTTTTT. Translation gives CASSLGPGELFF.

CDR3 coding DNA: TGTGCCACCAGCGGACACCTTAGCACAGATACGCAGTATTTT. Protein sequence: CATSGHLSTDTQYF. The chain is built from TRBV15 and TRBJ2-3; the D gene is possibly TRBD1 (5 bases). The CDR3 covers 14 residues. Looked up from germline, CDR1 is LNHNV and CDR2 is YYDKDF (reference sequence). Trimming cost V 5 bases and J 0 bases, with 9 bases left between them.

This chain uses TRBV2 with TRBJ1-4; D remains ambiguous. The CDR3 length is 11 residues. Germline CDR1 SNHLY, CDR2 FYNNEI. Trimming cost V 4 bases and J 12 bases, with 9 bases left between them. DNA of the CDR3: TGTGCCAGCAGTGGTAAAAGAGAACTGTTTTTT. It codes for CASSGKRELFF.

The chain combines TRBV5-5 with TRBJ1-5, with a possible D match to TRBD1 (6 bases). Germline CDR1 SGHKS, CDR2 YYEKEE (reference sequence). The CDR3 is 15 residues long. Trimming removed 4 bases at V and 0 bases at J, with 11 bases between. CDR3 protein: CASSPTGYSNQPQHF. CDR3 nucleotide sequence: TGTGCCAGCAGCCCGACAGGATATAGCAATCAGCCCCAGCATTTT.

The chain employs TRBV18 and TRBJ2-7, with 8 bases that match TRBD1. The length of the CDR3 is 16 residues. The germline V gene encodes CDR1 KGHSH and CDR2 LQKENI. Unmatched junction bases numbered 10, after V lost 3 bases and J lost 3 bases. CDR3 bases: TGTGCCAGCTCACCTATGACTCCCGGACAGGGCTACGAGCAGTACTTC. Protein: CASSPMTPGQGYEQYF.

The chain uses TRBV5-5 and TRBJ1-5, with 7 bases matching TRBD1. J gave up 5 bases and V 4 bases, and 9 bases lay outside the gene matches. The CDR3 consists of 15 residues. The germline gives CDR1 SGHKS, CDR2 YYEKEE (reference sequence). CDR3 bases: TGTGCCAGCAGCGGAGGACAGGTGGCCCATCAGCCCCAGCATTTT. This sequence encodes CASSGGQVAHQPQHF.

V gene TRBV29-1 combines with J gene TRBJ2-7, with D uncertain. Trimming shortened V by 5 bases and J by 2 bases, and 7 bases separated the two germline ends. The CDR3 sequence is 11 residues long. Germline V gene lookup returns CDR1 SQVTM and CDR2 ANQGSEA. The CDR3 region has the DNA TGCAGCGTTAGTGACACCTACGAGCAGTACTTC. It encodes CSVSDTYEQYF.

The rearrangement joins TRBV9 to TRBJ1-6; TRBD1 matches at 8 bases. The CDR3 has 14 amino acids. Trimming took 0 bases from V and 10 from J; bases not matched to a gene: 3. Per the germline V gene, CDR1 is SGDLS and CDR2 is YYNGEE. In DNA, the CDR3 is TGTGCCAGCAGCGTAGACAGGGGGGAATCACCCCTCCACTTT. It yields the protein CASSVDRGESPLHF.

The gene calls are TRBV20-1 and TRBJ2-7; tentatively, D is TRBD1 (6 bases). The CDR3 has 13 amino acids. V dropped 3 bases and J dropped 2 bases, with 11 bases sitting between them. The germline V gene has CDR1 DFQATT and CDR2 SNEGSKA (reference sequence). CDR3 sequence (DNA): TGCAGTGCTAGTCAGGGGCCAGCCTACGAGCAGTACTTC. This sequence encodes CSASQGPAYEQYF.

This CDR3 is CASSRTGLNQPQHF. CDR3 nucleotide sequence: TGTGCCAGCAGTCGGACAGGGCTAAATCAGCCCCAGCATTTT. The chain links TRBV14 to TRBJ1-5; TRBD1 aligns across 8 bases. The CDR3 sequence is 14 residues long. Germline V gene lookup returns CDR1 SGHDN and CDR2 FVKESK. V gave up 6 bases and J gave up 4 bases; unmatched junction bases: 5.